This T cell receptor beta chain appears in the sequencing data of a study of Ad26.COV2.S vaccination and SARS-CoV-2 variants. Study at large: A COV1001 Ad26.COV2.S trial-arm participant provided the sample. Study-level results: Vaccine recipients posted higher spike-specific TCR breadth than their placebo counterparts.

Details on this clone: Its antigen is unidentified.

Treatment given: over 15 received Ad26.COV2.S at low or high dose, single or two shots; about five received placebo; per-sample allocation not given. Specimen acquisition occurred on day 63 following the initial vaccine or placebo injection. The CDR3 spans 18 residues. From germline, CDR1 is MNHEY and CDR2 SVGEGT. The V segment lost 6 bases and the J segment 0 bases; nucleotides outside the gene matches: 10. Assay: immunoSEQ multiplex PCR; the TCRdb copy retains only in-frame clones and omits some. This sample has roughly 510,000 clones; around 85% occur once, and the top ten carry roughly 13%. The starting material was peripheral blood, obtained in a trial of Ad26.COV2.S vaccine versus placebo. The chain uses TRBV6-2 or TRBV6-3 and TRBJ2-6; 8 nucleotides align to TRBD2. The sequence was obtained from a person aged 18-60 years who received the Ad26.COV2.S COVID-19 vaccine or a placebo. The CDR3 loop is CASSWVQAGVSGANVLTF. The CDR3 DNA reads as TGTGCCAGCAGCTGGGTTCAAGCGGGAGTCTCTGGGGCCAACGTCCTGACTTTC.